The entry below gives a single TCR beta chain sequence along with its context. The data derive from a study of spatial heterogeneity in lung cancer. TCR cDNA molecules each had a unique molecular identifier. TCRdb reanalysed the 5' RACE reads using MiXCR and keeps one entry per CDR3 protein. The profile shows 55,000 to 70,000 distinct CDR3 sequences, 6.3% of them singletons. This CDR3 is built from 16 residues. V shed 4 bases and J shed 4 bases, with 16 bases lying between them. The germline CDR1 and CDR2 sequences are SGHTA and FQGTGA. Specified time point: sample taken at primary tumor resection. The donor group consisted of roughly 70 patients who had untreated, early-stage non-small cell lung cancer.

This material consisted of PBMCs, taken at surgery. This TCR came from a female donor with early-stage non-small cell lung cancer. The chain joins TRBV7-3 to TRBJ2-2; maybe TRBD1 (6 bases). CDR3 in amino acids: CASSSPPGHFTGELFF. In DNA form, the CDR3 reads TGTGCCAGCAGCTCCCCCCCGGGACATTTCACCGGGGAGCTGTTTTTT.